Listed below are T cell receptor beta chains from one sample, sequenced in a study of T cell responses to AZD1222 COVID-19 vaccine. The method was immunoSEQ multiplex PCR; TCRdb's version includes in-frame clones alone and lacks a portion of them. In the table there are about 180,000 clones, just over 90% of which are singletons. The sample consisted of peripheral blood, taken on day 0 of AZD1222 vaccination. The receptors shown here come from an adult in good health. CDR3s include the opening cysteine and the closing phenylalanine or tryptophan. D genes are given only for firm matches. For some rows the clone size is stated as once, few or many, or as a class when expanded; others skip it.

j_gene | d_gene | abundance | v_gene | CDR3aa | CDR3nt
TRBJ2-3 | TRBD1 | - | TRBV6-6 | CASSLQPRQGAGDTQYF | TGTGCCAGCAGTCTACAACCTCGACAGGGGGCGGGAGATACGCAGTATTTT
TRBJ1-5 | TRBD1 | - | TRBV19 | CASNLDRTSNQPQHF | TGTGCCAGTAATCTGGACAGGACAAGCAATCAGCCCCAGCATTTT
TRBJ1-4 | TRBD1 | - | TRBV6-2/TRBV6-3 | CASSPPGTAPNEKLFF | TGTGCCAGCAGTCCACCCGGGACAGCTCCTAATGAAAAACTGTTTTTT
TRBJ1-4 | - | - | TRBV6-5 | CASSYSGPSTNEKLFF | TGTGCCAGCAGTTACTCCGGGCCATCAACTAATGAAAAACTGTTTTTT
TRBJ2-4 | TRBD2 | - | TRBV7-3 | CASSLSAAGGSVAKNIQYF | TGTGCCAGCAGCTTATCGGCAGCGGGGGGTTCGGTAGCCAAAAACATTCAGTACTTC
TRBJ1-1 | - | - | TRBV5-5 | CASSFRQEGTEAFF | TGTGCCAGCAGCTTCCGACAGGAGGGCACTGAAGCTTTCTTT
TRBJ2-7 | - | - | TRBV27 | CASSASLVSYEQYF | TGTGCCAGCAGTGCCTCTCTAGTCTCCTACGAGCAGTACTTC
TRBJ2-3 | - | - | TRBV9 | CASSGQGTSTDTQYF | TGTGCCAGCAGCGGTCAGGGGACTAGCACAGATACGCAGTATTTT
TRBJ2-7 | - | - | TRBV27 | CASSSLEGASYEQYF | TGTGCCAGCAGCTCCCTTGAAGGGGCGTCCTACGAGCAGTACTTC
TRBJ2-4 | - | once | TRBV4-2 | CASSQEPNTLRGNIQYF | TGTGCCAGCAGCCAAGAACCCAACACTCTCAGAGGGAACATTCAGTACTTC
TRBJ1-2 | - | - | TRBV5-4 | CASSTQGANYGYTF | TGTGCCAGCAGCACACAGGGAGCTAACTATGGCTACACCTTC
TRBJ2-7 | - | - | TRBV11-2 | CASSWGGASSYEQYF | TGTGCCAGCAGCTGGGGGGGGGCGAGCTCCTACGAGCAGTACTTC
TRBJ1-3 | - | - | TRBV2 | CASSDHSGNTIYF | TGTGCCAGCAGTGATCACAGCGGAAACACCATATATTTT
TRBJ2-5 | - | - | TRBV2 | CASSGGRQETQYF | TGTGCCAGCAGTGGGGGGCGGCAAGAGACCCAGTACTTC
TRBJ1-4 | TRBD1 | - | TRBV5-6 | CASSLGQGGANEKLFF | TGTGCCAGCAGCTTGGGGCAGGGGGGAGCTAATGAAAAACTGTTTTTT
TRBJ1-5 | - | - | TRBV19 | CASKSGAVGNQPQHF | TGTGCCAGTAAATCAGGGGCCGTGGGCAATCAGCCCCAGCATTTT
TRBJ1-2 | TRBD1 | - | TRBV6-2/TRBV6-3 | CASSYSGQAWSYTF | TGTGCCAGCAGTTACTCGGGACAGGCATGGAGCTACACCTTC
TRBJ1-2 | TRBD1 | once | TRBV9 | CASSVAPSFRGHGYTF | TGTGCCAGCAGCGTAGCCCCAAGTTTCAGGGGGCATGGCTACACCTTC
TRBJ1-1 | TRBD1 | - | TRBV9 | CASSGGQGLPNTEAFF | TGTGCCAGCAGCGGGGGACAGGGGCTTCCGAACACTGAAGCTTTCTTT
TRBJ2-7 | TRBD2 | - | TRBV3-1/TRBV3-2 | CASSETLAGGREQYF | TGTGCCAGCAGCGAGACTCTAGCGGGGGGAAGGGAGCAGTACTTC
TRBJ1-1 | - | - | TRBV6-2/TRBV6-3 | CASSFPQEITEAFF | TGTGCCAGCAGTTTTCCGCAGGAGATCACTGAAGCTTTCTTT
TRBJ2-1 | - | - | TRBV25-1 | CASSDTSSRANEQFF | TGTGCCAGCAGTGATACTAGCAGTAGGGCCAACGAGCAGTTCTTC
TRBJ1-1 | TRBD1 | - | TRBV29-1 | CSVIARDRPGTEAFF | TGCAGCGTAATTGCCCGGGACAGGCCGGGCACTGAAGCTTTCTTT
TRBJ2-7 | TRBD1 | - | TRBV9 | CASSGPPGQGYEQYF | TGTGCCAGCAGCGGACCTCCGGGACAGGGATACGAGCAGTACTTC
TRBJ2-7 | TRBD1 | few | TRBV14 | CASSQETGYYEQYF | TGTGCCAGCAGCCAAGAGACAGGGTACTACGAGCAGTACTTC
TRBJ2-3 | - | - | TRBV18 | CASSPDLATNTQYF | TGTGCCAGCTCACCGGACCTTGCCACGAATACGCAGTATTTT
TRBJ2-6 | TRBD1 | - | TRBV2 | CASITGGSGANVLTF | TGTGCCAGCATCACAGGGGGCAGTGGGGCCAACGTCCTGACTTTC
TRBJ1-5 | - | - | TRBV19 | CASSTNYQPQHF | TGTGCCAGTAGTACAAACTATCAGCCCCAGCATTTT
TRBJ1-4 | TRBD1 | - | TRBV2 | CASSRNRDRGWSNEKLFF | TGTGCCAGCAGTCGGAACCGGGACAGGGGCTGGTCTAATGAAAAACTGTTTTTT
TRBJ1-5 | TRBD1 | - | TRBV9 | CASSLSDRDSNQPQHF | TGTGCCAGCAGCTTATCGGACAGGGATAGCAATCAGCCCCAGCATTTT
TRBJ2-7 | TRBD1 | - | TRBV6-5 | CASSRYRGPTYEQYF | TGTGCCAGCAGTCGGTACAGGGGGCCAACCTACGAGCAGTACTTC
TRBJ1-1 | - | - | TRBV19 | CASSNGARGTEAFF | TGTGCCAGTAGTAACGGGGCCCGAGGCACTGAAGCTTTCTTT
TRBJ1-6 | TRBD1 | - | TRBV6-5 | CASRAGTGLGSPLHF | TGTGCCAGCAGGGCCGGGACAGGTCTAGGGTCACCCCTCCACTTT
TRBJ1-6 | TRBD1 | - | TRBV5-4 | CASSLVSGGMGNSPLHF | TGTGCCAGCAGCTTGGTTTCAGGGGGCATGGGTAATTCACCCCTCCACTTT
TRBJ1-2 | TRBD1 | - | TRBV7-3 | CASSLNRQGAFYGYTF | TGTGCCAGCAGCTTAAATCGACAGGGGGCCTTCTATGGCTACACCTTC
TRBJ1-4 | - | - | TRBV2 | CASSVLANEKLFF | TGTGCCAGCAGTGTTCTGGCTAATGAAAAACTGTTTTTT
TRBJ1-2 | - | - | TRBV11-1 | CASSLSGGGYTF | TGTGCCAGCAGCTTGTCCGGGGGTGGCTACACCTTC
TRBJ2-7 | TRBD1 | - | TRBV6-6 | CASRMLSGGGYEQYF | TGTGCCAGCAGAATGCTGTCAGGGGGCGGCTACGAGCAGTACTTC
TRBJ2-7 | TRBD1 | few | TRBV5-1 | CASSQGQGAGEQYF | TGCGCCAGCAGCCAAGGACAGGGGGCAGGCGAGCAGTACTTC
TRBJ1-2 | - | - | TRBV28 | CAISDGMNYGYTF | TGTGCCATCTCGGACGGAATGAACTATGGCTACACCTTC
TRBJ2-5 | TRBD2 | - | TRBV5-6 | CASSLAMGSGVETQYF | TGTGCCAGCAGCTTGGCGATGGGTAGCGGGGTAGAGACCCAGTACTTC